This TCR beta chain was obtained from a study of CD8+ T cells in alopecia areata. Study details: The tofacitinib course ran for 6 to 18 months and was followed by 6 months off drug.

The study team obtained lesional scalp punch biopsies and peripheral blood from alopecia areata patients. Germline CDR1 is PRHDT and CDR2 is FYEKMQ (reference sequence). This CDR3 has 15 amino acids. V was pared by 5 bases and J by 7 bases, with 5 bases of the junction left unmatched. Of note for this clone: Its specificity is not known.

Extracted RNA was reverse transcribed, and the resulting cDNA served as sequencing template. Here immunoSEQ multiplex PCR was the method, and the copy in TCRdb shows in-frame clones only, minus some. The data hold approximately 89,000 clones, with about 45% observed a single time. Findings and limits, study-wide: Against the mouse data, patients shared TCRs less clearly, possibly for HLA reasons.

V and J are TRBV13 and TRBJ2-1; 13 positions agree with TRBD2. The receptor comes from a human donor with alopecia areata. The sample was CD4+ T cells sorted from blood. The CDR3 bases are TGTGCCAGCAGCCCCTCACTAGCGGGAGGGAATGAGCAGTTCTTC. It translates to CASSPSLAGGNEQFF.